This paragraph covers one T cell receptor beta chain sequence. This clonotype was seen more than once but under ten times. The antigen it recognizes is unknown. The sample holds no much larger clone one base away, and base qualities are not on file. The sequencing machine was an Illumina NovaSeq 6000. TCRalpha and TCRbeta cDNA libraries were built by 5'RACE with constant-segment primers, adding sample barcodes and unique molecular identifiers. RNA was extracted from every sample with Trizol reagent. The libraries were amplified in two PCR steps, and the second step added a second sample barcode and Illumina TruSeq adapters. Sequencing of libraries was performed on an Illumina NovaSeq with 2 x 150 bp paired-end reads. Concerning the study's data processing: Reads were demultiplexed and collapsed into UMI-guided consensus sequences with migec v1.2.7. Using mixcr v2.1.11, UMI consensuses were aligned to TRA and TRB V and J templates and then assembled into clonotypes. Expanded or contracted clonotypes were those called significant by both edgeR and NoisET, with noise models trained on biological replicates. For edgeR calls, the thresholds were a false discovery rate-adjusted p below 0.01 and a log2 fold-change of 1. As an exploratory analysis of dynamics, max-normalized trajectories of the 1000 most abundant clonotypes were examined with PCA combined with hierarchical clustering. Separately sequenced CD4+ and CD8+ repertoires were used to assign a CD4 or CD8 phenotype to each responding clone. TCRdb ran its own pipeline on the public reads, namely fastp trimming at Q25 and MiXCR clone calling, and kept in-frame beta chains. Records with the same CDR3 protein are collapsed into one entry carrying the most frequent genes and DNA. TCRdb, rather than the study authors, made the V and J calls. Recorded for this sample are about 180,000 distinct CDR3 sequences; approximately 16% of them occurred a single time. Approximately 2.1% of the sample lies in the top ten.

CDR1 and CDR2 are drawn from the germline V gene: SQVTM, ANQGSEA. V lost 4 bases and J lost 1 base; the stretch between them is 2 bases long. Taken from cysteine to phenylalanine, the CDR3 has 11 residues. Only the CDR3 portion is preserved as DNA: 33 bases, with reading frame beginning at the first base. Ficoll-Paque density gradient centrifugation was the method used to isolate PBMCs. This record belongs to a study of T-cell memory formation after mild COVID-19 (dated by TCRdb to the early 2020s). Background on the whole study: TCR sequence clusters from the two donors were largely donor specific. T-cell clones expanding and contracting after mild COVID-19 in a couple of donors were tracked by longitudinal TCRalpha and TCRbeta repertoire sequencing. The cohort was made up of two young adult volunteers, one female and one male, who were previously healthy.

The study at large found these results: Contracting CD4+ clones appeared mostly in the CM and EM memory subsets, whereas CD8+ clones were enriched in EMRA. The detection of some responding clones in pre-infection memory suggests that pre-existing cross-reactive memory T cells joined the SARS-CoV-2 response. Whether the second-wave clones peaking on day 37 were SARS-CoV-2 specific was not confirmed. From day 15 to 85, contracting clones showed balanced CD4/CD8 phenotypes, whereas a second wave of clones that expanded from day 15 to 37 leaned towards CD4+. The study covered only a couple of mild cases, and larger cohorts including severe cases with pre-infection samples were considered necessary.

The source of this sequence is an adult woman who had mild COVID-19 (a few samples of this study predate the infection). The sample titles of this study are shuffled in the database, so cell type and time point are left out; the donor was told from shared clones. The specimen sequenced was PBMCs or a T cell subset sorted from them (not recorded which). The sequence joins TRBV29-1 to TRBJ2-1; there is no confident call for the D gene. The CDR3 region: CSVGSYNEQFF. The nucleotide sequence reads TGCAGCGTTGGGTCCTACAATGAGCAGTTCTTC.